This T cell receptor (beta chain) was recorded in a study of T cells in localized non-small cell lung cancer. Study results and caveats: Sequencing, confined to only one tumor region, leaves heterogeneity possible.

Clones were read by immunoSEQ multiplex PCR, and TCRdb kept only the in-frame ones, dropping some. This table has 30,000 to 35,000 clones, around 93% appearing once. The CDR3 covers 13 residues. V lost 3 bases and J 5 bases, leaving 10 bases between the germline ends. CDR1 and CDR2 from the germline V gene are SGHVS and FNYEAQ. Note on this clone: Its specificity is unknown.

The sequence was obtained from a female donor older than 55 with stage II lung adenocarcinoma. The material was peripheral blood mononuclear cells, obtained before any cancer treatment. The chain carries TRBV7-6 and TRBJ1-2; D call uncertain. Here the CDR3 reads CASSFGDQYGYTF. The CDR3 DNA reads TGTGCCAGCAGCTTTGGAGATCAATATGGCTACACCTTC.